These 30 T cell receptor beta chains were sequenced from one sample in a study of blood T cell repertoires in COVID-19. The method was immunoSEQ multiplex PCR; TCRdb's version includes in-frame clones alone and lacks a portion of them. The sample gives more than 85,000 clones, 70% to 90% of which show up once; roughly 2% is in the top ten. Sequencing used peripheral blood. The origin of the receptors is a man aged 45-65 years with active COVID-19.

J is TRBJ1-2 and V is TRBV5-1, with 9 bases that match TRBD1. Germline-derived CDR1 and CDR2 are SGHRS and YFSETQ. This CDR3 region has 15 residues. With 4 bases clipped from V and 4 bases from J, the junction kept 8 bases outside the gene matches. The CDR3 DNA reads TGCGCCAGCAGCCCTAGAAGGACAGGGGCCTATGGCTACACCTTC. The encoded protein is CASSPRRTGAYGYTF.

The chain joins TRBV5-1 to TRBJ2-2, with 9 bases identical to TRBD1. The CDR3 consists of 16 residues. V lost 1 base to trimming and J lost 6 bases; unmatched junction nucleotides: 7. The germline V gene encodes CDR1 SGHRS and CDR2 YFSETQ. The CDR3 DNA is TGCGCCAGCAGCTTGCTTGGGACAGGGACGGCCGGGGAGCTGTTTTTT. It codes for CASSLLGTGTAGELFF. Drawing the rest from reference TRBV5-1 and TRBJ2-2, the complete variable domain is KAGVTQTPRYLIKTRGQQVTLSCSPISGHRSVSWYQQTPGQGLQFLFEYFSETQRNKGNFPGRFSGRQFSNSRSEMNVSTLELGDSALYLCASSLLGTGTAGELFFGEGSRLTVL.

The chain combines TRBV7-2 with TRBJ2-5; 7 bases fit TRBD1. Germline V lookup: CDR1 SGHTA, CDR2 FQGNSA. The trim removed 5 bases at V and 3 bases at J, leaving 9 bases unmatched. There are 15 residues in the CDR3. CDR3 in amino acids: CASSAAGTEKETQYF. Here the CDR3 DNA reads TGTGCCAGCAGCGCCGCCGGGACAGAAAAAGAGACCCAGTACTTC.

This rearrangement joins TRBV2 to TRBJ2-1; 10 bases fit TRBD1. Trimming cost V 6 bases and J 8 bases; bases outside gene matches: 4. CDR3 length: 13 amino acids. Germline CDR1 and CDR2: SNHLY and FYNNEI. CDR3 sequence (DNA): TGTGCCAGCAGGGGGACAGGGGTCGATGAGCAGTTCTTC. Its translation is CASRGTGVDEQFF.

This clone was seen just once. The chain uses TRBV3-1 (or the pseudogene TRBV3-2) and TRBJ1-3; D remains unclear. This CDR3 is 14 amino acids long. V was trimmed by 0 bases and J by 3 bases, leaving 6 bases between them. Germline V gene lookup returns CDR1 LGHDT and CDR2 YNNKEL (reference sequence). CDR3 region: CASSQDRSGNTIYF. The CDR3 nucleotides read TGTGCCAGCAGCCAAGATCGGAGTGGAAACACCATATATTTT.

The chain couples TRBV27 to TRBJ2-7; 9 bases match TRBD1. J lost 0 bases, V lost 6 bases, and 0 bases had no gene match. From germline, CDR1 is MNHEY and CDR2 SMNVEV (reference sequence). This CDR3 has 13 residues. The DNA of the CDR3 is TGTGCCAGCAGACAGGGGGCCTCCTACGAGCAGTACTTC. As protein: CASRQGASYEQYF.

J is TRBJ1-6 and V is TRBV30; TRBD1 matches 11 bases. CDR1 is GTSNPN, CDR2 SVGIG, per germline (reference sequence). V trimming: 5 bases; J trimming: 0 bases; junction bases outside the gene matches: 6. This CDR3 has 17 amino acids. The CDR3 sequence is CAWAGTGGSSYNSPLHF. CDR3 bases: TGTGCCTGGGCCGGGACAGGGGGTAGCTCCTATAATTCACCCCTCCACTTT. Drawing the rest from reference TRBV30 and TRBJ1-6, the complete variable domain is SQTIHQWPATLVQPVGSPLSLECTVEGTSNPNLYWYRQAAGRGLQLLFYSVGIGQISSEVPQNLSASRPQDRQFILSSKKLLLSDSGFYLCAWAGTGGSSYNSPLHFGNGTRLTVT.

The chain combines TRBV15 with TRBJ1-2; no clear D gene. V was trimmed by 1 base and J by 8 bases, leaving 8 bases between them. This CDR3 is built from 12 residues. Germline CDR1 is LNHNV and CDR2 is YYDKDF (reference sequence). CDR3 nucleotide sequence: TGTGCCACCAGCAGAGCTGGAGGCGGCTACACCTTC. This sequence encodes CATSRAGGGYTF. The variable domain in full, with the rest retrieved from reference TRBV15 and TRBJ1-2, is DAMVIQNPRYQVTQFGKPVTLSCSQTLNHNVMYWYQQKSSQAPKLLFHYYDKDFNNEADTPDNFQSRRPNTSFCFLDIRSPGLGDTAMYLCATSRAGGGYTFGSGTRLTVV.

This clone was seen only once. The chain has TRBV25-1 and TRBJ2-5; 10 bases map to TRBD2. The CDR3 has 16 amino acids. Germline assignment: CDR1 MGHDK and CDR2 SYGVNS. V dropped 1 base and J dropped 2; count of bases not matched to a gene: 4. For the CDR3, the DNA is TGTGCCAGCAGTGAATTAGTAGCGGGGGGTCAAGAGACCCAGTACTTC. Translated: CASSELVAGGQETQYF.

The chain employs TRBV4-3 and TRBJ2-1, with D tentatively TRBD1 (6 bases). V dropped 0 bases and J dropped 1 base, with 7 bases sitting between them. The CDR3 extends over 15 amino acids. CDR1 LGHNA and CDR2 YSLEER come from the germline V gene. This chain's CDR3 is CASSQDRGSYNEQFF. The CDR3 region has the DNA TGCGCCAGCAGCCAAGACAGGGGTTCCTACAATGAGCAGTTCTTC.

This clone was seen just once. The gene calls are TRBV6-5 and TRBJ2-3, with 8 bases identical to TRBD2. V lost 6 bases and J lost 1; bases outside the gene matches: 6. The CDR3 contains 15 residues. The germline CDR1 and CDR2 sequences are MNHEY and SVGAGI. CDR3 loop: CASRPRSGGTDTQYF. The DNA of the CDR3 is TGTGCCAGCAGGCCCCGTAGCGGGGGCACAGATACGCAGTATTTT.

The rearrangement joins TRBV7-2 to TRBJ1-2; D gene uncertain. Germline assignment: CDR1 SGHTA and CDR2 FQGNSA. The CDR3 extends over 13 amino acids. V was cut by 1 base and J by 8 bases, with 11 bases left in between. CDR3 nucleotides: TGTGCCAGCAGCTTAGAACATGGGCCCGGCTACACCTTC. It specifies CASSLEHGPGYTF.

The chain carries TRBV4-2 and TRBJ1-2; 8 bases map to TRBD1. There are 16 residues in the CDR3. The V gene end was trimmed by 1 base and the J gene end by 7 bases; junction bases not matched to a gene: 11. Germline-derived CDR1 and CDR2 are LGHNA and YNFKEQ. CDR3 loop: CASSQVGTGEVGGYTF. CDR3 nucleotides: TGTGCCAGCAGCCAAGTAGGGACAGGTGAAGTGGGTGGCTACACCTTC.

The CDR3 loop is CASSLAPDRDVAFF. CDR3 DNA: TGCGCCAGCAGCTTGGCTCCCGACAGGGACGTAGCTTTCTTT. The chain carries TRBV5-1 and TRBJ1-1; TRBD1 matches at 7 bases. The CDR3 has 14 amino acids. J was trimmed by 10 bases and V by 0 bases; bases with no gene match: 9. Germline V CDR1 and CDR2: SGHRS, YFSETQ.

The CDR3, as DNA: TGTGCCAGCAGTTACTTGTCAGGGGGATGGAACACTGAAGCTTTCTTT. Translation gives CASSYLSGGWNTEAFF. The V gene is TRBV6-2 or TRBV6-3, the J gene TRBJ1-1; 7 bases align to TRBD1. In germline, CDR1 is MNHEY, CDR2 SVGEGT. The J segment lost 1 base and the V segment lost 1 base, leaving 6 bases of the junction unmatched. The CDR3 length is 16 residues.

This clone has just a few counts. V gene TRBV19 combines with J gene TRBJ1-1; D is undetermined. Germline-derived CDR1 and CDR2 are LNHDA and SQIVND (reference sequence). This CDR3 has 14 residues. The V gene lost 7 bases and the J gene lost 1 base, with 13 bases spanning the gap. The CDR3 protein is CASTTTGANTEAFF. The CDR3 DNA reads as TGTGCCAGTACCACGACGGGAGCGAACACTGAAGCTTTCTTT.

The chain joins TRBV28 to TRBJ2-7, with D maybe TRBD1 (5 bases). Trimming cost V 7 bases and J 2 bases, with 12 bases left between them. Germline V CDR1 and CDR2: MDHEN, SYDVKM. The CDR3 length is 13 residues. CDR3 in amino acids: CASMTEAPYEQYF. Written as DNA, the CDR3 is TGTGCCAGCATGACAGAAGCCCCCTACGAGCAGTACTTC.

This sequence joins TRBV5-1 and TRBJ2-5; D is perhaps TRBD1 (6 bases). CDR3 length: 15 residues. Trimming took 0 bases from V and 0 from J, leaving 9 bases between them. CDR1 is SGHRS and CDR2 is YFSETQ in the germline V gene. CDR3 coding DNA: TGCGCCAGCAGCTTGGCAGGGGCCTACCAAGAGACCCAGTACTTC. Amino acids: CASSLAGAYQETQYF.

This clone came up once. V usage is TRBV5-4 and J usage is TRBJ2-3, with 11 bases lining up with TRBD2. CDR1 is SGHNT and CDR2 is YYREEE in the germline V gene (reference sequence). The J segment lost 2 bases and the V segment lost 4 bases, leaving 6 bases of the junction unmatched. The CDR3 is 16 residues long. CDR3 loop: CASSAGTSGNTDTQYF. The CDR3 bases are TGTGCCAGCAGCGCAGGGACTAGCGGAAACACAGATACGCAGTATTTT. The full variable domain, its missing parts supplied by reference TRBV5-4 and TRBJ2-3, is ETGVTQSPTHLIKTRGQQVTLRCSSQSGHNTVSWYQQALGQGPQFIFQYYREEENGRGNFPPRFSGLQFPNYSSELNVNALELDDSALYLCASSAGTSGNTDTQYFGPGTRLTVL.

The gene calls are TRBV7-2 and TRBJ2-3; possibly TRBD1 for D (6 bases). The CDR3 sequence is 15 residues long. The V end lost 2 bases, the J end lost 2 bases, and 11 bases lay between the germline ends. CDR1 is SGHTA and CDR2 is FQGNSA in the germline V gene. The CDR3 DNA sequence: TGTGCCAGCAGCTTAAGGGGACAACTCACAGATACGCAGTATTTT. Translation gives CASSLRGQLTDTQYF.

V is TRBV6-6 and J is TRBJ2-3; D remains ambiguous. Trimming left V 7 bases short and J 3 bases short, with 8 bases between. The CDR3 covers 12 residues. The V gene's germline CDR1 is MNHNY and CDR2 SVGAGI (reference sequence). CDR3 amino acids: CASKHGTDTQYF. CDR3 bases: TGTGCCAGCAAACACGGGACAGATACGCAGTATTTT.

V usage is TRBV12-5 and J usage is TRBJ2-7; the D gene is possibly TRBD1 (6 bases). V was pared by 5 bases and J by 5 bases, with 16 bases between. The CDR3 has 14 residues. Germline V gene lookup returns CDR1 LGHNT and CDR2 FRNRAP. As DNA, the CDR3 is TGTGCTAGTGGTCCCGGGACACGGCCGGACGAGCAGTACTTC. Its protein product is CASGPGTRPDEQYF.

The chain uses TRBV5-1 and TRBJ2-4; D perhaps matches TRBD1 (6 bases). The germline V gene has CDR1 SGHRS and CDR2 YFSETQ. With 1 base removed from V and 6 bases from J, the gap between germline ends came to 14 bases. This CDR3 comprises 15 residues. CDR3 in DNA: TGCGCCAGCAGCTTGACAGGGTGGTCGGGAAACATTCAGTACTTC. It codes for CASSLTGWSGNIQYF. The full variable domain, completed using reference TRBV5-1 and TRBJ2-4, is KAGVTQTPRYLIKTRGQQVTLSCSPISGHRSVSWYQQTPGQGLQFLFEYFSETQRNKGNFPGRFSGRQFSNSRSEMNVSTLELGDSALYLCASSLTGWSGNIQYFGAGTRLSVL.

A single count supports this clone. The gene calls are TRBV5-1 and TRBJ1-1, with TRBD1 matching over 11 bases. The V and J ends lost 4 bases and 4 bases, in that order; junction bases with no gene match: 6. This CDR3 is 15 amino acids long. CDR1 is SGHRS and CDR2 is YFSETQ in the germline V gene. The CDR3 region is CASSQYGTGGTEAFF. The CDR3 coding sequence is TGCGCCAGCAGCCAATACGGGACAGGGGGCACTGAAGCTTTCTTT.

The V and J genes are TRBV18 and TRBJ2-2, with D possibly matching TRBD2 (5 bases). Germline V lookup: CDR1 KGHSH, CDR2 LQKENI. The CDR3 extends over 14 amino acids. V dropped 3 bases and J dropped 4 bases, with 9 bases sitting between them. The CDR3 spells CASSPMSGTGELFF. CDR3 sequence (DNA): TGTGCCAGCTCACCTATGAGCGGCACCGGGGAGCTGTTTTTT.

This clone was seen repeatedly, ten times or more. This sequence joins TRBV3-1 (or the pseudogene TRBV3-2) and TRBJ1-1, with 9 bases that match TRBD1. Germline V CDR1 and CDR2: LGHDT, YNNKEL (reference sequence). The CDR3 length is 15 residues. The V and J ends lost 4 bases and 3 bases, in that order; junction bases with no gene match: 6. CDR3 loop: CASSPFGTGYTEAFF. The CDR3 DNA follows: TGTGCCAGCAGCCCTTTTGGGACAGGGTACACTGAAGCTTTCTTT.

The V call is TRBV27, the J call TRBJ2-1; the D gene is possibly TRBD1 (7 bases). Germline-derived CDR1 and CDR2 are MNHEY and SMNVEV (reference sequence). V shed 5 bases and J shed 2 bases, with 13 bases lying between them. CDR3 length: 15 residues. The DNA of the CDR3 is TGTGCCAGCAGTGCTCAGGGGGGCACCTACAATGAGCAGTTCTTC. Translating it yields CASSAQGGTYNEQFF.

J is TRBJ2-1 and V is TRBV3-1 (or the pseudogene TRBV3-2); 10 bases are shared with TRBD2. CDR1 LGHDT and CDR2 YNNKEL come from the germline V gene (reference sequence). This CDR3 has 14 residues. Trimming removed 1 base from V and 9 bases from J; junction bases left unmatched: 3. CDR3 in DNA: TGTGCCAGCAGCCAAGGGCTAGCGGGGGTTGAGCAGTTCTTC. This translates into CASSQGLAGVEQFF.

V is TRBV4-2 and J is TRBJ2-7, with D perhaps matching TRBD1 (6 bases). This CDR3 comprises 15 residues. V shed 0 bases and J shed 0 bases, with 9 bases lying between them. Germline V lookup: CDR1 LGHNA, CDR2 YNFKEQ. CDR3 coding DNA: TGTGCCAGCAGCCAAGATTGGGACAACTCCTACGAGCAGTACTTC. It yields the protein CASSQDWDNSYEQYF.

The chain links TRBV7-2 to TRBJ2-5; TRBD2 aligns across 10 bases. Trimming at V came to 5 bases and at J to 5 bases, leaving 8 bases not matched to a gene. The length of the CDR3 is 15 residues. Germline loops: CDR1 SGHTA, CDR2 FQGNSA. The DNA of the CDR3 is TGTGCCAGCAGCCCAGGACTAGCGGCTAGGGAGACCCAGTACTTC. Translation: CASSPGLAARETQYF. Filled out from reference TRBV7-2 and TRBJ2-5, the complete variable domain reads GAGVSQSPSNKVTEKGKDVELRCDPISGHTALYWYRQSLGQGLEFLIYFQGNSAPDKSGLPSDRFSAERTGGSVSTLTIQRTQQEDSAVYLCASSPGLAARETQYFGPGTRLLVL.